This T cell receptor beta chain was observed in a study of spatial heterogeneity in lung cancer. Study in general: Detection of beta-chain sequences consistently exceeded that of alpha-chain sequences.

TCRdb used MiXCR to reprocess the 5' RACE reads, holding one entry per CDR3 protein. The sample lists 39,000 or so distinct CDR3 sequences, more than 9% occurring once. The CDR3 loop spans 13 amino acids. V lost 8 bases and J 6 bases, leaving 17 bases between the germline ends. CDR1 is LNHDA and CDR2 is SQIVND in the germline V gene (reference sequence). The time point denotes: blood at routine non-recurrence follow-up after resection. The sequence was obtained from a female donor with early-stage non-small cell lung cancer. The input for sequencing was PBMCs, taken at follow-up. The chain links TRBV19 to TRBJ2-7, with D possibly being TRBD1 or TRBD2 (6 bases each). The CDR3 region has the DNA TGTGCCAGTGGGGGGACAAGGGAAGGCGAGCAGTACTTC. This gives the protein CASGGTREGEQYF.